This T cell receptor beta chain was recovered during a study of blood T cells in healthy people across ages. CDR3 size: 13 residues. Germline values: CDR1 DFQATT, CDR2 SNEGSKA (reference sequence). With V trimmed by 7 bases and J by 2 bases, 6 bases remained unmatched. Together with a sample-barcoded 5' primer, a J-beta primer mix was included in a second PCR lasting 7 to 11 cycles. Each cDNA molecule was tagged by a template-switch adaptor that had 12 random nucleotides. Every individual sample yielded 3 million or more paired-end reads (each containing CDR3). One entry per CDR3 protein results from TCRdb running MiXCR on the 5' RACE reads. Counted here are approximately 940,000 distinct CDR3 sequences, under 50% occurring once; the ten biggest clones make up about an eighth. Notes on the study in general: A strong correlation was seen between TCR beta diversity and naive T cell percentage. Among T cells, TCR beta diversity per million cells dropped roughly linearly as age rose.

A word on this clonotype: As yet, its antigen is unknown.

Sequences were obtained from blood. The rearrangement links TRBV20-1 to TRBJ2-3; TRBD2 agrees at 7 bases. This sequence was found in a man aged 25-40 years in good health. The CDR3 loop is CSVGRRTTDTQYF. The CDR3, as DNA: TGCAGTGTCGGGAGGCGGACCACAGATACGCAGTATTTT.